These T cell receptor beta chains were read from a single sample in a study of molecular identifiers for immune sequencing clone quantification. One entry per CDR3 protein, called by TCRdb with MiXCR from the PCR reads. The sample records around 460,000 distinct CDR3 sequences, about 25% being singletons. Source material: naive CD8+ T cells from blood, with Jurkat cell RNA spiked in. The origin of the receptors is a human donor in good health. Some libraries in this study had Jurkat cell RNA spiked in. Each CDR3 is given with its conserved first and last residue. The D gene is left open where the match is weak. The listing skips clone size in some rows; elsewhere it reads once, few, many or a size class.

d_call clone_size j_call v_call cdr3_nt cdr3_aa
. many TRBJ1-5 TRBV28 TGTGCCAGCAGTTTTATTAGGCAGCCCCAGCATTTT CASSFIRQPQHF
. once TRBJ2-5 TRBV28 TGTGCCAGCAATTTCGTAGAGACCCAGTACTTC CASNFVETQYF
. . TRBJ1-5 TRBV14 TGTGCCAGCAGCCAAGCCAAGGGTTCCCTCTATAGCAATCAGCCCCAGCATTTT CASSQAKGSLYSNQPQHF
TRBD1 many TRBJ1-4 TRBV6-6 TGTGCCAGCATACCCGGGACAGGGTTAGATGAAAAACTGTTTTTT CASIPGTGLDEKLFF
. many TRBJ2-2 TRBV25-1 TGTGCCAGCAGTGAAATAGTTTCCGGGGAGCTGTTTTTT CASSEIVSGELFF
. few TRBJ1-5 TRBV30 TGTGCCTGGAGTCACGGCCAGGGAGTTCACGGGAAGCAGCCCCAGCATTTT CAWSHGQGVHGKQPQHF
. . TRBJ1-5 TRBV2 TGTGCCAGCAGACCCGACACTAGCAATCAGCCCCAGCATTTT CASRPDTSNQPQHF
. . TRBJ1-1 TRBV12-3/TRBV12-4 TGTGCCAGCAGCCCCGCGGTCAGTGTTTTCACTGAAGCTTTCTTT CASSPAVSVFTEAFF
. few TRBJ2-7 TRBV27 TGTGCCAGCAAACCCTACGGTCAAATTGCCTACGAGCAGTACTTC CASKPYGQIAYEQYF
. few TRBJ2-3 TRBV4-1 TGCGCCAGCAGCCAAGGTACCCTGGGTGGAGATACGCAGTATTTT CASSQGTLGGDTQYF
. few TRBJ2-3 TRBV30 TGTGCCTGGAGTAAATCAGGGATGAGCACAGATACGCAGTATTTT CAWSKSGMSTDTQYF
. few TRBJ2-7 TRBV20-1 TGCAGTGCTAGTCTGCCAAGCTCCTACGAGCAGTACTTC CSASLPSSYEQYF
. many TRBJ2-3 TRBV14 TGTGCCAGCAGCCAAGTGGGTAGCGAGAACTCGGTTTGGGGCACAGATACGCAGTATTTT CASSQVGSENSVWGTDTQYF
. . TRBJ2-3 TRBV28 TGTGCCAGCAGTTTTACCGGGCACACCCCCACAGATACGCAGTATTTT CASSFTGHTPTDTQYF
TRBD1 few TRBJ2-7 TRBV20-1 TGCAGTGCCACACCTACGGACAGGCTTTCCTACGAGCAGTACTTC CSATPTDRLSYEQYF
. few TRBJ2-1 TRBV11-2 TGTGCCAGCAGCTTATCCCCCGGGATCGACTGGACTATTAACAATGAGCAGTTCTTC CASSLSPGIDWTINNEQFF
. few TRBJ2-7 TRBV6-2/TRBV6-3 TGTGCCAGCAGTGTCGGATACTCCTACGAGCAGTACTTC CASSVGYSYEQYF
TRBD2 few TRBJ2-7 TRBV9 TGTGCCAGCAGCGCGGGACTAGCGTCCTACGAGCAGTACTTC CASSAGLASYEQYF
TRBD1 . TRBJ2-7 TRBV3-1 TGTGCCAGCAGCCCGACAGGGGGTCACCACGAGCAGTACTTC CASSPTGGHHEQYF
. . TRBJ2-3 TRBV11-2 TGTGCCAGCAGCCGGCGGGGCCGGGGGACCACAGATACGCAGTATTTT CASSRRGRGTTDTQYF
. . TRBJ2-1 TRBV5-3 TGTGCCAGCAGCTTGTCCCAGGGACGGGATGAGCAGTTCTTC CASSLSQGRDEQFF
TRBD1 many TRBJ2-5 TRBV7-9 TGTGCCAGCAGCCTGGGACAGCAAGAGACCCAGTACTTC CASSLGQQETQYF
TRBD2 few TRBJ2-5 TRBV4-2 TGTGCCAGCAGCCAAGAAAGACTAGCAGCGGAGACCCAGTACTTC CASSQERLAAETQYF
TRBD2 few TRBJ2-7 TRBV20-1 TGCAGTGCTAGAGATCAAGCGGGAGGTATCTACGAGCAGTACTTC CSARDQAGGIYEQYF
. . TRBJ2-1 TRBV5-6 TGTGCCAGCAGCTTTGAGGGAGGCCTAAATGAGCAGTTCTTC CASSFEGGLNEQFF